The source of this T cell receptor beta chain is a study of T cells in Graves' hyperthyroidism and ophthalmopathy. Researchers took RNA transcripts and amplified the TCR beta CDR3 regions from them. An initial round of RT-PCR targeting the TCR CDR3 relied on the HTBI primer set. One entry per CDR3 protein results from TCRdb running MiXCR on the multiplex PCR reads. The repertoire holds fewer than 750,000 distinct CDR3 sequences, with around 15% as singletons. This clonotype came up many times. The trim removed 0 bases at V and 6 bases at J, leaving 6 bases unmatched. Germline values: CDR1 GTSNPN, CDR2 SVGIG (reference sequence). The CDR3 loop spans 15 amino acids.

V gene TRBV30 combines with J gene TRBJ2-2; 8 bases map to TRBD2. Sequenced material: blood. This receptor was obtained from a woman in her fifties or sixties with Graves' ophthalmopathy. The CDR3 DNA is TGTGCCTGGAGTGTAAATCTAGCGGGCCCCGGGGAGCTGTTTTTT. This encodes CAWSVNLAGPGELFF.